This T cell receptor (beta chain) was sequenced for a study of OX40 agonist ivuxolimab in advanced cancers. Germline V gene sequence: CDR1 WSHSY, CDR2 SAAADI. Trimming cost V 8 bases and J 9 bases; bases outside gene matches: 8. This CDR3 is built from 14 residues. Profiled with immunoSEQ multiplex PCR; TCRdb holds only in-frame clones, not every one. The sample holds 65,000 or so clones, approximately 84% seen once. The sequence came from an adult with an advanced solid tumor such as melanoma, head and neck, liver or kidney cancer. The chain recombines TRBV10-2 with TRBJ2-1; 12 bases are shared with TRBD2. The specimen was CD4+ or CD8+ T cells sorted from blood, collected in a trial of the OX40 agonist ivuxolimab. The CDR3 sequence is CASRLAGGPREQFF. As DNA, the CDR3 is TGCGCCAGCCGGCTAGCGGGAGGGCCTCGTGAGCAGTTCTTC.